This T cell receptor (beta chain) was identified in a study of shared clonotypes between healthy human individuals. A remark on this clone: Other nucleotide sequences in the sample specify the same CDR3.

The data were produced by immunoSEQ multiplex PCR, yet TCRdb's version contains in-frame clones alone and is incomplete. The sample has roughly 380,000 clones; roughly 96% are singletons. The CDR3 sequence is 12 residues long. Trimming took off 3 bases at V and 4 bases at J, with 5 bases between the two ends. Germline V lookup: CDR1 MDHEN, CDR2 SYDVKM. This TCR was recovered from a man aged 30 to 39 in good health. The specimen sequenced was memory CD8+ T cells sorted from blood. Specified subset: CD45RO+ cells pooled with CCR7-negative TemRA cells. The chain is built from TRBV28 and TRBJ2-3; the D is unclear. DNA for the CDR3: TGTGCCAGCAGTTTGGGCCCAGATACGCAGTATTTT. Protein product: CASSLGPDTQYF.